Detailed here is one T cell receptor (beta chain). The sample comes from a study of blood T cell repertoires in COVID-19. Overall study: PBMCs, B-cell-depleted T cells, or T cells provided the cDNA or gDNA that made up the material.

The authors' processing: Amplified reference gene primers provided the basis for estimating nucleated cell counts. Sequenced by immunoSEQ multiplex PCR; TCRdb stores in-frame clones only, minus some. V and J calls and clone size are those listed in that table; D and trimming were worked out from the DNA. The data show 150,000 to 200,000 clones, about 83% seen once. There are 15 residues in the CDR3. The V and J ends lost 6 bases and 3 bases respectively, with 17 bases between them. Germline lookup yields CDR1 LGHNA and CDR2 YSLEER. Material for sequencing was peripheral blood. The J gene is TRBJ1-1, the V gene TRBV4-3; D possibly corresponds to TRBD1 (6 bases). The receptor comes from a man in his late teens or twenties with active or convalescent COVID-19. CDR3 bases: TGCGCCAGCAGTGTGGGGGGGCTCGGGGACACTGAAGCTTTCTTT. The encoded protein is CASSVGGLGDTEAFF.